Reported below is one TCR beta chain. Everyone who took part was roughly 18 to 95 years old, and they came from 24 US areas. Allocation to cohorts depended on clinical history reported by the participants. The CDR3 is 12 amino acids. CDR1 is MNHEY, CDR2 SVGAGI, per germline. With 6 bases removed from V and 4 bases from J, the gap between germline ends came to 6 bases. Original handling: It was from reference gene primer amplification that nucleated cell counts were estimated. TCRdb keeps only in-frame clones here, not all; method: immunoSEQ multiplex PCR. The D gene and trimming were derived from the DNA, and the V and J assignments and clone size from that table. There are over 120,000 clones in the sample; approximately 80% occur only once, and 6% lies in the top ten. The data stem from a study of blood T cell repertoires in COVID-19. Turning to the study itself: T cells, B-cell-depleted T cells, or PBMCs provided the cDNA or gDNA that served as material.

Sample: PBMCs or T cells enriched from blood (not recorded which). The sequence came from a woman between 50 and 59 years old who had recovered from COVID-19. The chain recombines TRBV6-5 with TRBJ1-4, with no clear D. The CDR3 loop reads CASRAFNEKLFF. CDR3 in DNA: TGTGCCAGCAGGGCTTTTAATGAAAAACTGTTTTTT.